These 27 T cell receptor beta chains were all obtained from the same sample, sequenced in a study of OX40 agonist ivuxolimab in advanced cancers. Profiled with immunoSEQ multiplex PCR; TCRdb holds only in-frame clones, not every one. The data show 50,000 or so clones, about 78% seen once. This sample comprised CD4+ or CD8+ T cells sorted from blood, obtained in a trial of the OX40 agonist ivuxolimab. The receptors come from an adult with an advanced solid tumor such as melanoma, head and neck, liver or kidney cancer.

The chain links TRBV5-4 to TRBJ2-3, with D perhaps TRBD2 (5 bases). V shed 2 bases and J shed 1 base, with 11 bases lying between them. Germline assignment: CDR1 SGHNT and CDR2 YYREEE (reference sequence). CDR3 length equals 15 residues. CDR3 residues: CASSLGLGGTDTQYF. The CDR3 coding sequence is TGTGCCAGCAGCTTAGGACTCGGGGGCACAGATACGCAGTATTTT.

The chain is built from TRBV19 and TRBJ2-3; weak D call: TRBD2 (6 bases). Trimming stripped 6 bases from V and 3 bases from J, with 19 bases between. The CDR3 sequence is 16 residues long. CDR1 and CDR2 (germline): LNHDA, SQIVND (reference sequence). The CDR3 DNA follows: TGTGCCAGTAGAGTGGAGGGCGGCAGGTGGACAGATACGCAGTATTTT. Its protein product is CASRVEGGRWTDTQYF.

A single count supports this clone. The rearrangement uses TRBV28 and TRBJ2-7, with D perhaps TRBD1 or TRBD2 (6 bases each). CDR1 is MDHEN and CDR2 is SYDVKM in the germline V gene. Trimming took 3 bases from V and 5 from J, leaving 14 bases between them. This CDR3 contains 14 residues. CDR3 nucleotide sequence: TGTGCCAGCAGTTTGATTAGGGGGGTCGACGAGCAGTACTTC. Protein: CASSLIRGVDEQYF.

This sequence joins TRBV5-1 and TRBJ2-4; 14 bases match TRBD2. The V gene end was trimmed by 4 bases and the J gene end by 2 bases; junction bases not matched to a gene: 8. Germline values: CDR1 SGHRS, CDR2 YFSETQ. The CDR3 has 18 residues. In DNA form, the CDR3 reads TGCGCCAGCAGCCCGGGACTAGCGGGAGAGGGGCCCAAAAACATTCAGTACTTC. Its translation is CASSPGLAGEGPKNIQYF.

The rearrangement uses TRBV29-1 and TRBJ1-3; no clear D gene. Germline loops: CDR1 SQVTM, CDR2 ANQGSEA. V was trimmed by 7 bases and J by 4 bases, leaving 14 bases between them. The CDR3 is 13 residues long. The CDR3, as DNA: TGCAGCGCTGGTTTGCGTGACGGAAACACCATATATTTT. Its translation: CSAGLRDGNTIYF.

The genes are TRBV30 and TRBJ2-3; a weak D match, TRBD1 (5 bases). The CDR3 extends over 13 amino acids. The germline gives CDR1 GTSNPN, CDR2 SVGIG (reference sequence). Trimming left V 3 bases short and J 2 bases short, with 9 bases between. CDR3 protein: CAWSFRDTDTQYF. The DNA for the CDR3 is TGTGCCTGGAGCTTCAGGGACACAGATACGCAGTATTTT.

The chain couples TRBV5-1 to TRBJ2-5, with a tentative D call TRBD2 (5 bases). Trimming left V 8 bases short and J 5 bases short, with 10 bases between. This CDR3 comprises 11 residues. Germline V lookup: CDR1 SGHRS, CDR2 YFSETQ. The CDR3 DNA is TGCGCCAGTACGGAGGCGGAGACCCAGTACTTC. Protein: CASTEAETQYF.

This rearrangement joins TRBV28 to TRBJ1-2; tentative D call: TRBD1 (6 bases). Trimming shortened V by 2 bases and J by 8 bases, and 9 bases separated the two germline ends. This CDR3 spans 12 amino acids. The germline gives CDR1 MDHEN, CDR2 SYDVKM. The CDR3 protein is CASSLTGSGYTF. Here the CDR3 DNA reads TGTGCCAGCAGTTTAACAGGGTCCGGCTACACCTTC.

The V and J genes are TRBV7-9 and TRBJ2-1; 10 bases are shared with TRBD1. V dropped 5 bases and J dropped 3; count of bases not matched to a gene: 4. CDR3 length equals 15 residues. Per the germline V gene, CDR1 is SEHNR and CDR2 is FQNEAQ (reference sequence). CDR3 sequence: CASSPDRGNYNEQFF. CDR3 nucleotide sequence: TGTGCCAGCAGCCCGGACAGGGGGAACTACAATGAGCAGTTCTTC. Drawing the rest from reference TRBV7-9 and TRBJ2-1, the complete variable domain is DTGVSQNPRHKITKRGQNVTFRCDPISEHNRLYWYRQTLGQGPEFLTYFQNEAQLEKSRLLSDRFSAERPKGSFSTLEIQRTEQGDSAMYLCASSPDRGNYNEQFFGPGTRLTVL.

V is TRBV25-1 and J is TRBJ2-2, with D possibly matching TRBD1 (5 bases). The length of the CDR3 is 13 residues. The V gene lost 5 bases and the J gene lost 4 bases, with 8 bases spanning the gap. The germline V gene encodes CDR1 MGHDK and CDR2 SYGVNS. CDR3 nucleotide sequence: TGTGCCAGCAGTTTAGGGGTCACCGGGGAGCTGTTTTTT. It yields the protein CASSLGVTGELFF.

This rearrangement joins TRBV9 to TRBJ1-2; 7 positions agree with TRBD1. J was trimmed by 2 bases and V by 3 bases; bases with no gene match: 10. CDR1 SGDLS and CDR2 YYNGEE come from the germline V gene. The length of the CDR3 is 16 residues. This CDR3 reads CASSAEGAGDNYGYTF. CDR3 coding DNA: TGTGCCAGCAGCGCCGAGGGGGCAGGCGACAACTATGGCTACACCTTC.

The chain joins TRBV6-5 to TRBJ2-1; TRBD1 agrees at 12 bases. The germline gives CDR1 MNHEY, CDR2 SVGAGI. The CDR3 contains 15 residues. J gave up 8 bases and V 5 bases, and 7 bases lay outside the gene matches. CDR3 sequence (DNA): TGTGCCAGCAGTCGGGGACAGGGGGCCAGGGATGAGCAGTTCTTC. Protein product: CASSRGQGARDEQFF.

The chain couples TRBV11-2 to TRBJ2-4; 7 bases match TRBD2. This CDR3 is built from 13 residues. Germline loops: CDR1 SGHAT, CDR2 FQNNGV. Trimming at V came to 6 bases and at J to 4 bases, leaving 3 bases not matched to a gene. CDR3 coding DNA: TGTGCCAGCAGGGCGGGAGAAAAAAACATTCAGTACTTC. It encodes CASRAGEKNIQYF.

Worth noting for this clone: A read error may account for a junction end that differs from germline. This chain links TRBV7-7 with TRBJ2-2; D remains unclear. CDR3 length equals 13 residues. Germline CDR1 and CDR2: SSHAT and FNYEAQ (reference sequence). The CDR3 region is CASSLVAAGELFF. The CDR3 DNA reads TGTGCTAGCAGCTTAGTTGCAGCCGGGGAGCTGTTTTTT. Full variable domain (rest looked up from reference TRBV7-7 and TRBJ2-2): GAGVSQSPRYKVTKRGQDVTLRCDPISSHATLYWYQQALGQGPEFLTYFNYEAQPDKSGLPSDRFSAERPEGSISTLTIQRTEQRDSAMYRCASSLVAAGELFFGEGSRLTVL.

This clone has a handful of counts. V is TRBV11-2 and J is TRBJ2-2; the match to TRBD2 covers 9 bases. CDR1 and CDR2 (germline): SGHAT, FQNNGV. Unmatched junction bases numbered 10, after V lost 7 bases and J lost 7 bases. This CDR3 is 15 amino acids long. The CDR3 loop reads CASTKAGGIGGELFF. In DNA form, the CDR3 reads TGTGCCAGCACCAAAGCGGGGGGAATCGGCGGGGAGCTGTTTTTT. The full variable domain, in which reference TRBV11-2 and TRBJ2-2 provide the parts outside the CDR3, is EAGVAQSPRYKIIEKRQSVAFWCNPISGHATLYWYQQILGQGPKLLIQFQNNGVVDDSQLPKDRFSAERLKGVDSTLKIQPAKLEDSAVYLCASTKAGGIGGELFFGEGSRLTVL.

The CDR3 is CASRSAPSSTDTQYF. The CDR3 DNA reads as TGCGCCAGCAGGAGCGCACCGTCTAGCACAGATACGCAGTATTTT. This rearrangement joins TRBV5-1 to TRBJ2-3; the D is unclear. Per the germline V gene, CDR1 is SGHRS and CDR2 is YFSETQ. This CDR3 is 15 amino acids long. The ends were cut back, 5 bases at V and 0 bases at J, with 13 bases in the middle.

This chain uses TRBV2 with TRBJ2-5, with 10 bases identical to TRBD2. The length of the CDR3 is 15 residues. With 2 bases clipped from V and 4 bases from J, the junction kept 4 bases outside the gene matches. The germline V gene encodes CDR1 SNHLY and CDR2 FYNNEI. The CDR3 DNA follows: TGTGCCAGCAGTGAAAACCCTAGCGGGAGAGAGACCCAGTACTTC. It yields the protein CASSENPSGRETQYF.

The chain employs TRBV27 and TRBJ2-1; 10 bases line up with TRBD2. Germline assignment: CDR1 MNHEY and CDR2 SMNVEV (reference sequence). The junction had 12 bases not matched to a gene; V was cut back by 5 bases and J by 8 bases. The CDR3 extends over 16 amino acids. CDR3 bases: TGTGCCAGCAGTACGTCTAGCGGGAGAACCCTGCATGAGCAGTTCTTC. Its protein product is CASSTSSGRTLHEQFF.

The V call is TRBV18, the J call TRBJ1-4; D remains unclear. Trimming removed 1 base from V and 0 bases from J, with 15 bases in between. Germline V gene sequence: CDR1 KGHSH, CDR2 LQKENI. The CDR3 length is 18 residues. The CDR3 loop is CASSPQAQSVATNEKLFF. CDR3 DNA sequence: TGTGCCAGCTCACCACAGGCACAGTCAGTTGCAACTAATGAAAAACTGTTTTTT.

The chain combines TRBV2 with TRBJ2-7; the match to TRBD2 covers 10 bases. This CDR3 is built from 16 residues. Per the germline V gene, CDR1 is SNHLY and CDR2 is FYNNEI. V shed 4 bases, J shed 5 bases, and the junction held 11 bases outside the gene matches. CDR3 region: CASSGPSLAGEHEQYF. CDR3 nucleotide sequence: TGTGCCAGCAGTGGGCCTTCTCTAGCGGGAGAGCACGAGCAGTACTTC.

The V and J genes are TRBV6-5 and TRBJ1-1; D is ambiguous. V was clipped by 7 bases and J by 7 bases, with 16 bases between them. This CDR3 is 13 amino acids long. The germline gives CDR1 MNHEY, CDR2 SVGAGI. The CDR3 spells CASTSHGRIEAFF. CDR3 coding DNA: TGTGCCAGCACTTCTCACGGACGGATTGAAGCTTTCTTT.

The CDR3 protein is CASSRLPRDRGEASNQPQHF. Written as DNA, the CDR3 is TGTGCCAGCAGCAGACTTCCCCGGGACAGAGGGGAGGCTAGCAATCAGCCCCAGCATTTT. This rearrangement joins TRBV21-1 to TRBJ1-5; the table names TRBD1, a call not compared with the DNA. TRBV21-1 constitutes a pseudogene. The CDR3 sequence is 20 residues long.

The CDR3 region has the DNA TGTGCCAGCTCACCACCCGATCAGTACCAAGAGACCCAGTACTTC. Translation gives CASSPPDQYQETQYF. The V and J genes are TRBV18 and TRBJ2-5, with D unclear. Germline CDR1 is KGHSH and CDR2 is LQKENI. The length of the CDR3 is 15 residues. The V and J ends lost 0 bases and 0 bases respectively, with 8 bases between them.

The V call is TRBV7-3, the J call TRBJ2-7; TRBD1 matches 10 bases. V dropped 5 bases and J dropped 5; count of bases not matched to a gene: 3. The germline V gene encodes CDR1 SGHTA and CDR2 FQGTGA. The CDR3 loop spans 13 amino acids. CDR3 DNA sequence: TGTGCCAGCAGCCGGGACAGGGGCCACGAGCAGTACTTC. Translating it yields CASSRDRGHEQYF.

The chain combines TRBV4-1 with TRBJ2-3; 13 bases align to TRBD2. Germline V CDR1 and CDR2: MGHRA, YSYEKL. V gave up 2 bases and J gave up 0 bases; unmatched junction bases: 5. This CDR3 contains 18 residues. The CDR3 sequence is CASSQPGLAGSSTDTQYF. CDR3 nucleotides: TGCGCCAGCAGCCAACCGGGACTAGCGGGGTCTAGCACAGATACGCAGTATTTT.

The gene calls are TRBV7-3 and TRBJ2-3, with a weak D call TRBD1 (6 bases). Germline lookup yields CDR1 SGHTA and CDR2 FQGTGA. The ends were cut back, 5 bases at V and 6 bases at J, with 21 bases in the middle. This CDR3 is built from 16 residues. CDR3 sequence (DNA): TGTGCCAGCAGCCCAGGGGTAGGCCCAGGCCAGGATACGCAGTATTTT. Encoded protein: CASSPGVGPGQDTQYF.

CDR3 region: CASSPHLRGGENEQFF. CDR3 nucleotide sequence: TGTGCCAGCAGCCCCCACCTTCGGGGCGGCGAGAATGAGCAGTTCTTC. V and J are TRBV9 and TRBJ2-1, with D perhaps matching TRBD1 or TRBD2 (5 bases each). Looked up from germline, CDR1 is SGDLS and CDR2 is YYNGEE. The CDR3 has 16 amino acids. The V end lost 4 bases, the J end lost 7 bases, and 21 bases lay between the germline ends.